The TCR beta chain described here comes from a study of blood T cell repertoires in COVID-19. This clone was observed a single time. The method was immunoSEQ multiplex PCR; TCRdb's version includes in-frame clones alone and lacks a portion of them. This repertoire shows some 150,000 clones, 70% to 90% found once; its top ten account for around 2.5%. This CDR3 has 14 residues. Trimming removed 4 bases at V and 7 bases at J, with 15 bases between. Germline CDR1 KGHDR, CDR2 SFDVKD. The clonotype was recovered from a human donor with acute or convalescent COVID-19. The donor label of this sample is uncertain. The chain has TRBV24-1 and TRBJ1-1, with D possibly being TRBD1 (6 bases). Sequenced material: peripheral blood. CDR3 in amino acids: CATSDPGQSSEAFF. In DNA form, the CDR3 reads TGTGCCACCAGTGACCCGGGACAAAGCAGTGAAGCTTTCTTT.